This T cell receptor beta chain was recovered during a study of cytomegalovirus exposure and HLA in healthy donors. Across the whole study: Of the donors genotyped, 300 to 500 in all, around 77% fell in the Caucasian-associated ancestry cluster. Study-wide results and limits: Researchers catalogued under 200 TCR beta chains as cytomegalovirus-associated.

The PCR contained 60 Vbeta and 13 Jbeta primers. Assay used: immunoSEQ multiplex PCR; TCRdb lists only in-frame clones, some missing. The sample has 100,000 to 150,000 clones, 74% seen once; the top ten hold under 14%. Regarding donors, all were healthy bone marrow donors. From germline, CDR1 is LNHDA and CDR2 SQIVND (reference sequence). The trim removed 7 bases at V and 6 bases at J, leaving 4 bases unmatched. The CDR3 sequence is 14 residues long. A note on this clone: Its antigen remains unidentified.

This TCR derives from a woman between 50 and 59 years old in good health and CMV-seropositive. The genes are TRBV19 and TRBJ2-1; 12 bases are a match to TRBD2. The sample was PBMCs. The CDR3 DNA reads as TGTGCCAGTACCCCTAGCGGGAGGGCCAATGAGCAGTTCTTC. Translation gives CASTPSGRANEQFF.